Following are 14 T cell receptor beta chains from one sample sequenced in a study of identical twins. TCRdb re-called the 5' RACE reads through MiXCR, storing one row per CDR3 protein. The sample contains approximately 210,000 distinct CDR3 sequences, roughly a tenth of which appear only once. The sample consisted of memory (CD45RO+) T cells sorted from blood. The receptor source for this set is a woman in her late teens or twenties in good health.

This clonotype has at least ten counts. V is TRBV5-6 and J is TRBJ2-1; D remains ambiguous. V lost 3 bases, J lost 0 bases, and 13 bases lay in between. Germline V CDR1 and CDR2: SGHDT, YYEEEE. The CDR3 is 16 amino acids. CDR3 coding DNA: TGTGCCAGCAGCTGGACGACTCTAAGCTCCTACAATGAGCAGTTCTTC. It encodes CASSWTTLSSYNEQFF.

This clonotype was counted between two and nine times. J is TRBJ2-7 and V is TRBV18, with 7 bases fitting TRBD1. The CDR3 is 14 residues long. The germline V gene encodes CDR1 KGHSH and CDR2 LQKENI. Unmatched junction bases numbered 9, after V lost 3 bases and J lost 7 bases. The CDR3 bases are TGTGCCAGCTCACCGCCGACAGGGTTCTTTGAGCAGTACTTC. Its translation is CASSPPTGFFEQYF.

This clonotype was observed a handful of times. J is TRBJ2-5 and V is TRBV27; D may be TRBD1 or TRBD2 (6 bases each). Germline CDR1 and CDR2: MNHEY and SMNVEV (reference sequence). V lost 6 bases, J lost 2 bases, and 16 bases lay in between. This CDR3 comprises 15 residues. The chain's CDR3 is CASRSNGGSQETQYF. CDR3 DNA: TGTGCCAGCAGGAGTAACGGGGGCTCTCAAGAGACCCAGTACTTC.

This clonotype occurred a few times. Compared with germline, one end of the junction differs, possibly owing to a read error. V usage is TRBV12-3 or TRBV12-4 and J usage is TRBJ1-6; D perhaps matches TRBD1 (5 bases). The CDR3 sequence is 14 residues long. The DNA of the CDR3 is TGTGCCAACAGTCCACAGGTGGCGAGTTCACCCCTCCACTTT. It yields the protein CANSPQVASSPLHF.

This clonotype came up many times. Here the CDR3 reads CASSLGRLQETQYF. In DNA form, the CDR3 reads TGTGCCAGCAGTTTGGGGCGTCTTCAAGAGACCCAGTACTTC. This rearrangement joins TRBV12-3 or TRBV12-4 to TRBJ2-5; TRBD1 might be the D (5 bases). The CDR3 contains 14 residues. V lost 3 bases and J lost 2, with 10 bases in between.

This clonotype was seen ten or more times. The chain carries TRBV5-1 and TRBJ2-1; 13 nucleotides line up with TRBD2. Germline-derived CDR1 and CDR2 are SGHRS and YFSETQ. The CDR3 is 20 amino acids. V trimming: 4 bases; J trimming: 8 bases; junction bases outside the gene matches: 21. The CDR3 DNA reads TGCGCCAGCAGCCGTATTGCGACTAGCGGGAGGACCCGATCTATGTATGAGCAGTTCTTC. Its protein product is CASSRIATSGRTRSMYEQFF.

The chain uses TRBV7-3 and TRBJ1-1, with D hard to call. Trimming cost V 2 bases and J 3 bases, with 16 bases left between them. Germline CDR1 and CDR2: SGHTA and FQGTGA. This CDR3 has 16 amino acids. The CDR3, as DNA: TGTGCCAGCAGCTTATCCGGCGTATTCCGTTACACTGAAGCTTTCTTT. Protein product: CASSLSGVFRYTEAFF. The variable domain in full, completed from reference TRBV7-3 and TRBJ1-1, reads GAGVSQTPSNKVTEKGKYVELRCDPISGHTALYWYRQSLGQGPEFLIYFQGTGAADDSGLPNDRFFAVRPEGSVSTLKIQRTERGDSAVYLCASSLSGVFRYTEAFFGQGTRLTVV.

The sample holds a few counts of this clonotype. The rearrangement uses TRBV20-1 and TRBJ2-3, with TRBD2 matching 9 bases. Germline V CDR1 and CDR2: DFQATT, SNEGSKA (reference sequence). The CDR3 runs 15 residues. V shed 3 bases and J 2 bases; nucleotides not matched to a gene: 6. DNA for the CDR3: TGCAGTGCTAGCTCAACTAGCGGGTCCACAGATACGCAGTATTTT. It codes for CSASSTSGSTDTQYF.

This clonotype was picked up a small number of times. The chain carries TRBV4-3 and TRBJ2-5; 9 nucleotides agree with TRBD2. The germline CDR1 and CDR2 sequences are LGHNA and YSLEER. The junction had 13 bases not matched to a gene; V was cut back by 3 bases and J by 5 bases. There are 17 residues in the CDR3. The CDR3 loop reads CASSHRRASGNGETQYF. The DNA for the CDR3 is TGCGCCAGCAGCCACCGGAGGGCTAGCGGGAATGGTGAGACCCAGTACTTC.

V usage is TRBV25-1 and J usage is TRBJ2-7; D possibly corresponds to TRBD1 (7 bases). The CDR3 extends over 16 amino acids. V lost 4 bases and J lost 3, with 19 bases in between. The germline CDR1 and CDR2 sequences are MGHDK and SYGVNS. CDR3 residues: CASSAFQGGPSYEQYF. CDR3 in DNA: TGTGCCAGCAGTGCGTTCCAGGGGGGACCAAGCTACGAGCAGTACTTC.

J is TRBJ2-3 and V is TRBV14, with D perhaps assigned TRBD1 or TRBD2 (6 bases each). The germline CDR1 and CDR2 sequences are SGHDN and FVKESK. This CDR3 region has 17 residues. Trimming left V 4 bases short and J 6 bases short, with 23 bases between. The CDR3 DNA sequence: TGTGCCAGCAGCCTCAGCGGAGGGGGAAATACACAGGATACGCAGTATTTT. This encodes CASSLSGGGNTQDTQYF. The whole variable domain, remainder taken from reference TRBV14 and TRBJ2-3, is EAGVTQFPSHSVIEKGQTVTLRCDPISGHDNLYWYRRVMGKEIKFLLHFVKESKQDESGMPNNRFLAERTGGTYSTLKVQPAELEDSGVYFCASSLSGGGNTQDTQYFGPGTRLTVL.

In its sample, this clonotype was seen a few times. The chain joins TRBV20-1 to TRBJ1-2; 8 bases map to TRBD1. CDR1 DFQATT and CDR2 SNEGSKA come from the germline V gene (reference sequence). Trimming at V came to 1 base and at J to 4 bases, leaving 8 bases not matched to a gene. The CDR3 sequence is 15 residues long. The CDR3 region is CSARGLRGRAYGYTF. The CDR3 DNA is TGCAGTGCTAGAGGTCTCAGGGGGCGTGCCTATGGCTACACCTTC.

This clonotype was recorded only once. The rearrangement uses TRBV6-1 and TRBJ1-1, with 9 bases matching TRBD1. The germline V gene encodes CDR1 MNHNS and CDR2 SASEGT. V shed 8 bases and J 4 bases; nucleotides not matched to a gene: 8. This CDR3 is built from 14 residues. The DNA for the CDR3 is TGTGCCAGCGGGACAGGGAGGTCTACCACTGAAGCTTTCTTT. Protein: CASGTGRSTTEAFF.

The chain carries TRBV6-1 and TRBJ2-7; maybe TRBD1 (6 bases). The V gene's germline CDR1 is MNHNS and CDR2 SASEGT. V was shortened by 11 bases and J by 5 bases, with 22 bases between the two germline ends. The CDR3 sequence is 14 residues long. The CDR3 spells CAASTQGQYDEQYF. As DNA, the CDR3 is TGTGCCGCGTCCACCCAAGGACAGTACGACGAGCAGTACTTC.